A single sample is the source of the 21 T cell receptor beta chains below, sequenced in a study of regulatory T cells in long-lasting Graves disease. Libraries of TCR beta came from iRepertoire HTBI primers plus Arm-PCR of CDR3 regions. TCRdb itself ran the multiplex PCR reads through MiXCR, one entry per CDR3 protein. Of a few hundred thousand distinct CDR3 sequences in the sample, 16% are singletons; the top ten hold around 27%. Sample time point: newly diagnosed GD, antithyroid drugs for less than 3 months. RNA from PBMCs was the source of the TCR library. The sample also formed part of further work on T cells in Graves' hyperthyroidism and ophthalmopathy.

The sequences come from peripheral blood mononuclear cells (PBMCs), collected at new diagnosis, from a patient treated with antithyroid drugs. The receptors shown here come from a man aged 40-49 years with Graves disease.

This clonotype came up many times. This rearrangement joins TRBV5-1 to TRBJ2-7; 9 nucleotides align to TRBD1. The germline V gene encodes CDR1 SGHRS and CDR2 YFSETQ. The CDR3 extends over 15 amino acids. The V segment lost 2 bases and the J segment 4 bases; nucleotides outside the gene matches: 7. The CDR3 bases are TGCGCCAGCAGCTTATCACAGGGGGCCCCATACGAGCAGTACTTC. Protein sequence: CASSLSQGAPYEQYF.

This clonotype came up a few times. The chain is built from TRBV29-1 and TRBJ1-1; 8 nucleotides line up with TRBD1. The J segment lost 4 bases and the V segment lost 5 bases, leaving 9 bases of the junction unmatched. From germline, CDR1 is SQVTM and CDR2 ANQGSEA. This CDR3 contains 14 residues. The CDR3 here is CSVRGGTGFTEAFF. The CDR3 nucleotides read TGCAGCGTTCGCGGAGGGACAGGTTTCACTGAAGCTTTCTTT.

The chain has TRBV5-8 and TRBJ1-2; the D is unclear. CDR1 is SGHTS, CDR2 YDEGEE, per germline. V lost 3 bases to trimming and J lost 1 base, with 10 bases between them. The CDR3 sequence is 14 residues long. In DNA form, the CDR3 reads TGTGCCAGCAGCTCAGAGTTCTTTAACTATGGCTACACCTTC. Translating gives CASSSEFFNYGYTF. The variable domain in full, with the rest retrieved from reference TRBV5-8 and TRBJ1-2, is EAGVTQSPTHLIKTRGQQATLRCSPISGHTSVYWYQQALGLGLQFLLWYDEGEERNRGNFPPRFSGRQFPNYSSELNVNALELEDSALYLCASSSEFFNYGYTFGSGTRLTVV.

This chain's CDR3 is CSVLTGSTEAFF. The CDR3 DNA reads as TGCAGCGTTTTGACAGGGAGCACTGAAGCTTTCTTT. This rearrangement joins TRBV29-1 to TRBJ1-1; 7 nucleotides agree with TRBD1. Germline V lookup: CDR1 SQVTM, CDR2 ANQGSEA. The CDR3 is 12 amino acids. The V segment lost 5 bases and the J segment 4 bases; nucleotides outside the gene matches: 4.

This clonotype was counted at least ten times. The chain has TRBV27 and TRBJ2-7; D is possibly TRBD1 (5 bases). From germline, CDR1 is MNHEY and CDR2 SMNVEV (reference sequence). The ends were cut back, 7 bases at V and 1 base at J, with 8 bases in the middle. This CDR3 is built from 12 residues. Here the CDR3 DNA reads TGTGCCAGCAAGAACAGGTCCTACGAGCAGTACTTC. Translation gives CASKNRSYEQYF.

This clonotype was seen at least ten times. The gene calls are TRBV7-2 and TRBJ1-6, with 9 bases aligning to TRBD1. J gave up 8 bases and V 5 bases, and 10 bases lay outside the gene matches. The CDR3 runs to 16 residues. CDR1 is SGHTA, CDR2 FQGNSA, per germline. CDR3 nucleotide sequence: TGTGCCAGCAGCGCACCACCCGGGACAGGGTATTCACCCCTCCACTTT. Amino acid sequence: CASSAPPGTGYSPLHF.

This clonotype was observed at least ten times. This chain connects TRBV28 to TRBJ1-5; TRBD1 is a possible D gene (5 bases). Germline assignment: CDR1 MDHEN and CDR2 SYDVKM. V gave up 4 bases and J gave up 9 bases, with 19 bases separating them. The CDR3 spans 15 residues. This CDR3 reads CASSSPGRVMRPQHF. The CDR3 DNA reads as TGTGCCAGCAGTTCCCCGGGACGGGTCATGCGGCCCCAGCATTTT.

The sample holds a few counts of this clonotype. This chain connects TRBV27 to TRBJ2-7, with 7 bases aligning to TRBD1. The CDR3 spans 13 residues. In germline, CDR1 is MNHEY, CDR2 SMNVEV (reference sequence). After removal of 6 bases from V and 2 bases from J, the junction contained 4 bases not matched to a gene. CDR3 sequence reads: CASRETGAYEQYF. The CDR3 region has the DNA TGTGCCAGCAGAGAAACAGGGGCCTACGAGCAGTACTTC.

Here the CDR3 DNA reads TGCAGCGTCTCCCCCGGGACTAGCGGGGGAACAGATACGCAGTATTTT. Translation gives CSVSPGTSGGTDTQYF. The rearrangement uses TRBV29-1 and TRBJ2-3, with 14 bases that match TRBD2. CDR1 and CDR2 from the germline V gene are SQVTM and ANQGSEA. CDR3 size: 16 residues. The junction had 8 bases not matched to a gene; V was cut back by 6 bases and J by 3 bases.

This clonotype was picked up many times. J is TRBJ2-3 and V is TRBV20-1; weak D call: TRBD1 (6 bases). Looked up from germline, CDR1 is DFQATT and CDR2 is SNEGSKA (reference sequence). The V end was cut by 2 bases, the J end by 2 bases, with 17 bases between. The CDR3 loop spans 16 amino acids. The CDR3 sequence is CSARRGGGRNTDTQYF. For the CDR3, the DNA is TGCAGTGCTAGACGAGGGGGTGGCAGAAACACAGATACGCAGTATTTT.

In this sample, this clonotype turned up many times. CDR3 loop: CATRSGGQVHRPQHF. The CDR3 coding sequence is TGTGCCACCAGATCTGGAGGACAGGTTCATCGGCCCCAGCATTTT. V and J are TRBV15 and TRBJ1-5, with TRBD1 identical over 7 bases. CDR3 size: 15 residues. With 6 bases clipped from V and 9 bases from J, the junction kept 14 bases outside the gene matches. CDR1 LNHNV and CDR2 YYDKDF come from the germline V gene (reference sequence).

This clonotype was seen more than once but under ten times. This chain connects TRBV6-1 to TRBJ1-6; 9 nucleotides match TRBD1. Trimming removed 6 bases from V and 9 bases from J; junction bases left unmatched: 12. The CDR3 is 16 amino acids. Germline V gene lookup returns CDR1 MNHNS and CDR2 SASEGT. The CDR3 is CASSPLGTGSGSPLHF. The CDR3 DNA reads TGTGCCAGCAGCCCCCTCGGGACAGGGTCCGGTTCACCCCTCCACTTT.

This clonotype was recorded many times. The chain couples TRBV18 to TRBJ1-6, with D hard to call. Per the germline V gene, CDR1 is KGHSH and CDR2 is LQKENI. CDR3 length: 17 residues. With 2 bases removed from V and 6 bases from J, the gap between germline ends came to 17 bases. In DNA, the CDR3 is TGTGCCAGCTCACCATGGGGAGGAGGAGGACTTAATTCACCCCTCCACTTT. Its protein is CASSPWGGGGLNSPLHF. Based on the CDR3 plus reference TRBV18 and TRBJ1-6, the full variable domain is NAGVMQNPRHLVRRRGQEARLRCSPMKGHSHVYWYRQLPEEGLKFMVYLQKENIIDESGMPKERFSAEFPKEGPSILRIQQVVRGDSAAYFCASSPWGGGGLNSPLHFGNGTRLTVT.

This clonotype appeared once. The chain is built from TRBV20-1 and TRBJ1-6; 7 nucleotides align to TRBD1. Trimming took 0 bases from V and 0 from J; bases not matched to a gene: 11. Germline lookup yields CDR1 DFQATT and CDR2 SNEGSKA (reference sequence). The CDR3 runs to 19 residues. The CDR3 DNA follows: TGCAGTGCTAGAGATCCGGGACAGCTATCGAGCTCCTATAATTCACCCCTCCACTTT. It translates to CSARDPGQLSSSYNSPLHF.

Regarding this clonotype: A far larger clone is a single base away, which makes a read error likely. The chain joins TRBV12-3 or TRBV12-4 to TRBJ1-5, with D perhaps matching TRBD1 (5 bases). Trimming removed 5 bases at V and 3 bases at J, with 20 bases between. This CDR3 contains 17 residues. This CDR3 reads CASSEFVGGWDNQPQHF. The CDR3 bases are TGTGCCAGCAGTGAGTTCGTGGGGGGTTGGGACAATCAGCCCCAGCATTTT.

This clonotype has at least ten counts. CDR3 amino acids: CSAMGTGGGYGYTF. Written as DNA, the CDR3 is TGCAGTGCCATGGGCACAGGGGGCGGCTATGGCTACACCTTC. V gene TRBV20-1 combines with J gene TRBJ1-2; 9 bases are shared with TRBD1. The junction had 9 bases not matched to a gene; V was cut back by 6 bases and J by 4 bases. This CDR3 region has 14 residues. Germline V lookup: CDR1 DFQATT, CDR2 SNEGSKA (reference sequence).

This clonotype showed up many times. CDR3 amino acids: CASSFQGAGSPLHF. The CDR3 DNA sequence: TGTGCCAGCAGTTTTCAGGGGGCTGGTTCACCCCTCCACTTT. The chain combines TRBV27 with TRBJ1-6; 8 bases are a match to TRBD1. Trimming removed 3 bases from V and 9 bases from J; junction bases left unmatched: 4. Germline V gene lookup returns CDR1 MNHEY and CDR2 SMNVEV (reference sequence). The CDR3 contains 14 residues.

This clonotype was detected ten times or more. The chain recombines TRBV7-6 with TRBJ2-1; no clear D gene. The V gene's germline CDR1 is SGHVS and CDR2 FNYEAQ. The V gene lost 5 bases and the J gene lost 1 base, with 9 bases spanning the gap. CDR3 size: 14 residues. The DNA of the CDR3 is TGTGCCAGCAGCCGAGTCGTATCCTACAATGAGCAGTTCTTC. This encodes CASSRVVSYNEQFF.

The chain has TRBV16 and TRBJ1-3; D is uncertain. The CDR3 loop spans 13 amino acids. CDR1 is KGHSY, CDR2 FQNENV, per germline. Trimming cost V 2 bases and J 4 bases, with 6 bases left between them. The CDR3 coding sequence is TGTGCCAGCAGCCAAGTCACCGGAAACACCATATATTTT. Amino acids: CASSQVTGNTIYF.

There are many counts of this clonotype. V usage is TRBV7-3 and J usage is TRBJ2-5; TRBD2 matches at 8 bases. J lost 1 base, V lost 2 bases, and 3 bases had no gene match. Germline V gene lookup returns CDR1 SGHTA and CDR2 FQGTGA. The CDR3 has 15 amino acids. The DNA of the CDR3 is TGTGCCAGCAGCTTAGCGGGGGGCACCCAAGAGACCCAGTACTTC. It encodes CASSLAGGTQETQYF.

This clonotype was detected many times. The chain employs TRBV6-1 and TRBJ2-1, with 7 bases lining up with TRBD2. J was trimmed by 2 bases and V by 10 bases; bases with no gene match: 8. The length of the CDR3 is 14 residues. Germline CDR1 and CDR2: MNHNS and SASEGT. This CDR3 is CATKAGLTYNEQFF. The CDR3 DNA reads TGTGCCACCAAAGCGGGACTTACCTACAATGAGCAGTTCTTC.